These T cell receptor beta chains were read from a single sample in a study of blood T cell repertoires in COVID-19. Sequenced by immunoSEQ multiplex PCR; TCRdb stores in-frame clones only, minus some. The top ten hold 0.95% to 1.5% of the sample, which has around 250,000 clones, around 90% seen once. Sequencing was performed on PBMCs or T cells enriched from blood (not recorded which). Receptors were obtained from a human donor in a cohort exposed to, infected with or recovered from COVID-19 (not recorded which). The donor label of this sample is uncertain. The CDR3 runs from the conserved cysteine through the conserved F or W. D genes are given only for firm matches. Some rows mark clone size as missing; the rest say once, few, many or name a class of expanded clone.

V: TRBV5-1
D: TRBD2
size: -
J: TRBJ2-3
CDR3: CASSPGLAGRLDTQYF
DNA: TGCGCCAGCAGCCCGGGACTAGCGGGGCGGTTGGATACGCAGTATTTT

V: TRBV24-1
D: -
size: -
J: TRBJ2-6
CDR3: CATSDLNRGANVLTF
DNA: TGTGCCACCAGTGATTTAAACAGGGGGGCCAACGTCCTGACTTTC

V: TRBV4-2
D: -
size: once
J: TRBJ1-3
CDR3: CASSQEAPSGNTIYF
DNA: TGTGCCAGCAGCCAAGAAGCGCCCTCTGGAAACACCATATATTTT

V: TRBV4-1
D: -
size: -
J: TRBJ1-5
CDR3: CASSQDTLNQPQHF
DNA: TGCGCCAGCAGCCAAGATACCCTAAATCAGCCCCAGCATTTT

V: TRBV3-1/TRBV3-2
D: -
size: -
J: TRBJ2-2
CDR3: CASSQGRGGELFF
DNA: TGTGCCAGCAGCCAAGGCAGGGGTGGGGAGCTGTTTTTT

V: TRBV4-2
D: -
size: -
J: TRBJ2-1
CDR3: CASSPQGDNEQFF
DNA: TGTGCCAGCAGCCCACAGGGCGACAATGAGCAGTTCTTC

V: TRBV7-2
D: TRBD1
size: -
J: TRBJ1-3
CDR3: CASSLVSGTGGPGNTIYF
DNA: TGTGCCAGCAGCTTAGTTTCCGGGACAGGGGGCCCTGGAAACACCATATATTTT

V: TRBV11-2
D: -
size: -
J: TRBJ1-6
CDR3: CASSDQGFGDSPLHF
DNA: TGTGCCAGCAGCGACCAGGGATTCGGCGATTCACCCCTCCACTTT

V: TRBV6-1
D: -
size: -
J: TRBJ1-5
CDR3: CASSEPLQGVNQPQHF
DNA: TGTGCCAGCAGTGAACCCCTCCAGGGCGTCAATCAGCCCCAGCATTTT

V: TRBV4-2
D: -
size: -
J: TRBJ2-5
CDR3: CASSQDTGGSGKTQYF
DNA: TGTGCCAGCAGCCAAGATACGGGGGGCTCCGGTAAGACCCAGTACTTC

V: TRBV6-2/TRBV6-3
D: TRBD2
size: -
J: TRBJ2-1
CDR3: CASSSPLAGGPGEQFF
DNA: TGTGCCAGCAGTTCCCCATTAGCGGGGGGGCCGGGTGAGCAGTTCTTC

V: TRBV5-6
D: TRBD1
size: -
J: TRBJ2-7
CDR3: CASSLFGQGREQYF
DNA: TGTGCCAGCAGCTTGTTTGGACAGGGGCGCGAGCAGTACTTC

V: TRBV6-2/TRBV6-3
D: TRBD1
size: -
J: TRBJ2-7
CDR3: CASSPDRGVRYEQYF
DNA: TGTGCCAGCAGCCCGGACAGGGGGGTCCGGTACGAGCAGTACTTC

V: TRBV18
D: TRBD1
size: once
J: TRBJ1-4
CDR3: CASSRTGDVEKLFF
DNA: TGTGCCAGCTCACGGACAGGGGATGTGGAAAAACTGTTTTTT

V: TRBV4-1
D: -
size: once
J: TRBJ1-6
CDR3: CASSQAREHSPLHF
DNA: TGCGCCAGCAGCCAAGCCAGGGAACACTCACCCCTCCACTTT

V: TRBV2
D: -
size: -
J: TRBJ1-1
CDR3: CASGELGGTEAFF
DNA: TGTGCCAGCGGGGAGTTGGGGGGCACTGAAGCTTTCTTT

V: TRBV5-6
D: TRBD1
size: -
J: TRBJ1-5
CDR3: CASSITGGQQPQHF
DNA: TGTGCCAGCAGCATTACAGGGGGACAACAGCCCCAGCATTTT

V: TRBV2
D: TRBD1
size: -
J: TRBJ1-1
CDR3: CASSEALPATGLNTEAFF
DNA: TGTGCCAGCAGTGAAGCGCTTCCAGCGACAGGGCTGAACACTGAAGCTTTCTTT

V: TRBV6-5
D: -
size: -
J: TRBJ2-5
CDR3: CASTLKPGETQYF
DNA: TGTGCCAGCACCCTGAAGCCAGGAGAGACCCAGTACTTC

V: TRBV18
D: -
size: -
J: TRBJ1-4
CDR3: CASSPGPGGASEKLFF
DNA: TGTGCCAGCTCACCCGGGCCGGGGGGCGCGAGTGAAAAACTGTTTTTT

V: TRBV12-3/TRBV12-4
D: -
size: -
J: TRBJ2-3
CDR3: CASSRTGSLTQYF
DNA: TGTGCCAGCAGCCGAACCGGGAGTCTAACGCAGTATTTT

V: TRBV6-5
D: -
size: -
J: TRBJ1-4
CDR3: CASWEEKLFF
DNA: TGTGCCAGTTGGGAGGAAAAACTGTTTTTT

V: TRBV7-9
D: TRBD2
size: -
J: TRBJ2-5
CDR3: CASSFLTSGKETQYF
DNA: TGTGCCAGCAGCTTTTTAACTAGCGGGAAAGAGACCCAGTACTTC

V: TRBV6-1
D: -
size: -
J: TRBJ2-7
CDR3: CASSEEEGASYEQYF
DNA: TGTGCCAGCAGTGAAGAGGAGGGGGCGAGCTACGAGCAGTACTTC

V: TRBV27
D: TRBD1
size: -
J: TRBJ2-7
CDR3: CASSFLGQGVPYEQYF
DNA: TGTGCCAGCAGTTTCCTCGGACAGGGAGTCCCCTACGAGCAGTACTTC

V: TRBV9
D: -
size: once
J: TRBJ1-6
CDR3: CASSPGGNSPLHF
DNA: TGTGCCAGCAGCCCCGGAGGAAATTCACCCCTCCACTTT

V: TRBV5-1
D: TRBD1
size: -
J: TRBJ2-3
CDR3: CASSLWGQYTDTQYF
DNA: TGCGCCAGCAGCTTGTGGGGACAGTACACAGATACGCAGTATTTT

V: TRBV19
D: TRBD1
size: -
J: TRBJ1-2
CDR3: CAISWGTGGRSYGYTF
DNA: TGTGCCATTTCCTGGGGGACAGGGGGCCGTAGCTATGGCTACACCTTC

V: TRBV19
D: -
size: -
J: TRBJ2-7
CDR3: CASSKTKHTYEQYF
DNA: TGTGCCAGTAGTAAAACAAAACACACCTACGAGCAGTACTTC

V: TRBV5-1
D: TRBD2
size: -
J: TRBJ2-3
CDR3: CASSFRTSGGVTDTQYF
DNA: TGCGCCAGCAGCTTTCGGACTAGCGGGGGGGTTACAGATACGCAGTATTTT

V: TRBV4-3
D: TRBD1
size: -
J: TRBJ1-5
CDR3: CASSGDRRNQPQHF
DNA: TGCGCCAGCAGCGGGGACAGGCGCAATCAGCCCCAGCATTTT

V: TRBV4-1
D: -
size: -
J: TRBJ1-1
CDR3: CASSQTGTRTSNTEAFF
DNA: TGCGCCAGCAGCCAAACCGGGACAAGGACCTCGAACACTGAAGCTTTCTTT

V: TRBV5-4
D: TRBD1
size: -
J: TRBJ1-3
CDR3: CASSGYRGTGRNTIYF
DNA: TGTGCCAGCAGCGGATACAGGGGGACTGGCCGAAACACCATATATTTT

V: TRBV28
D: TRBD1
size: -
J: TRBJ1-1
CDR3: CASSSGQGRTEAFF
DNA: TGTGCCAGCAGTTCCGGACAGGGTAGGACTGAAGCTTTCTTT

V: TRBV4-1
D: -
size: -
J: TRBJ1-2
CDR3: CASSHNLGGGYTF
DNA: TGCGCCAGCAGCCATAATTTGGGGGGTGGCTACACCTTC

V: TRBV5-6
D: -
size: -
J: TRBJ1-5
CDR3: CASSYGTVNQPQHF
DNA: TGTGCCAGCAGCTACGGGACTGTTAATCAGCCCCAGCATTTT

V: TRBV12-5
D: -
size: -
J: TRBJ1-1
CDR3: CASGSTANTEAFF
DNA: TGTGCTAGTGGTTCTACAGCGAACACTGAAGCTTTCTTT

V: TRBV5-6
D: TRBD2
size: -
J: TRBJ2-5
CDR3: CASSFSGTSGSGTQYF
DNA: TGTGCCAGCAGCTTTTCCGGGACTAGCGGTTCGGGGACCCAGTACTTC

V: TRBV4-1
D: -
size: once
J: TRBJ1-1
CDR3: CASSQGSRANTEAFF
DNA: TGCGCCAGCAGCCAAGGGTCCAGGGCGAACACTGAAGCTTTCTTT

V: TRBV7-9
D: -
size: -
J: TRBJ2-1
CDR3: CASSLREPGRGVNEQFF
DNA: TGTGCCAGCAGCTTGAGGGAGCCGGGCAGGGGAGTAAATGAGCAGTTCTTC

V: TRBV6-5
D: TRBD1
size: -
J: TRBJ2-7
CDR3: CASLGTGQGSYEQYF
DNA: TGTGCCAGCCTCGGGACGGGACAGGGGTCCTACGAGCAGTACTTC

V: TRBV3-1/TRBV3-2
D: -
size: few
J: TRBJ1-2
CDR3: CASSPWSGHGYTF
DNA: TGTGCCAGCAGCCCATGGAGTGGTCATGGCTACACCTTC

V: TRBV4-1
D: TRBD1
size: -
J: TRBJ1-1
CDR3: CASSQGDRDNTEAFF
DNA: TGCGCCAGCAGCCAAGGTGACAGGGACAACACTGAAGCTTTCTTT

V: TRBV27
D: -
size: -
J: TRBJ1-2
CDR3: CASSYRQEYYGYTF
DNA: TGTGCCAGCAGTTACCGACAGGAGTACTATGGCTACACCTTC